What follows are 5 T cell receptor beta chains derived from one specimen sequenced in a study of T cell repertoires in cytomegalovirus infection. TCRdb analysed the reads with MiXCR anew, one entry per CDR3 protein. The sample has roughly 310,000 distinct CDR3 sequences; about 27% are singletons. Which antigens these TCRs recognize remains unknown. This specimen consisted of cultured PBMCs, obtained from culture after CMV antigen stimulation. Source of these receptors: a human donor in good health (CMV status not recorded). Some clones in this sample may be carry-over from other donors' samples.

The genes are TRBV20-1 and TRBJ2-3; TRBD1 aligns across 7 bases. The CDR3 is 15 residues long. V gave up 5 bases and J gave up 2 bases; unmatched junction bases: 10. Germline V gene lookup returns CDR1 DFQATT and CDR2 SNEGSKA (reference sequence). The CDR3 spells CSAPRQGIYTDTQYF. CDR3 nucleotides: TGCAGTGCTCCTCGACAGGGCATTTACACAGATACGCAGTATTTT.

This clonotype showed up just a few times. V and J are TRBV6-5 and TRBJ1-5, with D possibly TRBD1 on 5 matching bases. V was shortened by 2 bases and J by 4 bases, with 6 bases between the two germline ends. Germline V gene data show CDR1 as MNHEY and CDR2 as SVGAGI. There are 13 residues in the CDR3. The CDR3 sequence: CASSYAGNQPQHF. The CDR3 coding sequence is TGTGCCAGCAGTTACGCAGGGAATCAGCCCCAGCATTTT.

This clonotype was counted only a few times. CDR3 amino acids: CASSSLSGLAGPANTGELFF. For the CDR3, the DNA is TGTGCCAGCAGCTCCTTATCCGGACTAGCGGGGCCCGCGAACACCGGGGAGCTGTTTTTT. The chain has TRBV7-6 and TRBJ2-2, with TRBD2 identical over 12 bases. This CDR3 spans 20 amino acids. The V gene's germline CDR1 is SGHVS and CDR2 FNYEAQ. V was pared by 4 bases and J by 0 bases, with 12 bases of the junction left unmatched.

This chain links TRBV5-6 with TRBJ1-6; D unresolved. V lost 4 bases, J lost 0 bases, and 14 bases lay in between. The CDR3 extends over 17 amino acids. CDR1 is SGHDT, CDR2 YYEEEE, per germline. Here the CDR3 reads CASSGGLSSSYNSPLHF. In DNA form, the CDR3 reads TGTGCCAGCAGCGGTGGTCTGTCGAGCTCCTATAATTCACCCCTCCACTTT.

The J gene is TRBJ2-1, the V gene TRBV2; TRBD2 matches 14 bases. V trimming: 6 bases; J trimming: 4 bases; junction bases outside the gene matches: 14. The CDR3 covers 19 residues. CDR1 is SNHLY and CDR2 is FYNNEI in the germline V gene. The CDR3 region is CASSEQTSGRGAGYNEQFF. CDR3 coding DNA: TGTGCCAGCAGCGAGCAGACTAGCGGGAGGGGAGCGGGTTACAATGAGCAGTTCTTC.